Given below is one TCR beta chain in context. Other DNA sequences of this sample code for an identical CDR3. Measured with immunoSEQ multiplex PCR; TCRdb has only the in-frame clones, and not every one. The data hold around 370,000 clones, with about 91% observed a single time. The sample is drawn from a study of Ad26.COV2.S vaccination and SARS-CoV-2 variants. V was shortened by 0 bases and J by 1 base, with 3 bases between the two germline ends. This CDR3 is 13 amino acids long. Germline V lookup: CDR1 SGHTA, CDR2 FQGNSA. The material was peripheral blood, obtained after recovery from COVID-19. This receptor was taken from a human donor who had recovered from COVID-19. V is TRBV7-2 and J is TRBJ1-1; D gene uncertain. CDR3 residues: CASSLAGNTEAFF. The DNA of the CDR3 is TGTGCCAGCAGCTTAGCGGGGAACACTGAAGCTTTCTTT.